This T cell receptor beta chain was sequenced during a study of cytomegalovirus exposure and HLA in healthy donors. PCR was performed using 60 Vbeta and 13 Jbeta primers. Sequencing used immunoSEQ multiplex PCR; TCRdb keeps in-frame clones, though not all of them. The sample consists of over 80,000 clones, approximately 83% of them appearing once. Germline V gene lookup returns CDR1 SGDLS and CDR2 YYNGEE. The CDR3 is made up of 17 amino acids. The V segment lost 3 bases and the J segment 0 bases; nucleotides outside the gene matches: 6. The sequencing input was PBMCs. The V and J genes are TRBV9 and TRBJ1-3, with 10 positions matching TRBD1. This TCR was recovered from a man between 35 and 55 years old in good health and CMV-seronegative. CDR3 bases: TGTGCCAGCAGCGCTGGGACAGGGGAAAGCTCTGGAAACACCATATATTTT. As protein: CASSAGTGESSGNTIYF.